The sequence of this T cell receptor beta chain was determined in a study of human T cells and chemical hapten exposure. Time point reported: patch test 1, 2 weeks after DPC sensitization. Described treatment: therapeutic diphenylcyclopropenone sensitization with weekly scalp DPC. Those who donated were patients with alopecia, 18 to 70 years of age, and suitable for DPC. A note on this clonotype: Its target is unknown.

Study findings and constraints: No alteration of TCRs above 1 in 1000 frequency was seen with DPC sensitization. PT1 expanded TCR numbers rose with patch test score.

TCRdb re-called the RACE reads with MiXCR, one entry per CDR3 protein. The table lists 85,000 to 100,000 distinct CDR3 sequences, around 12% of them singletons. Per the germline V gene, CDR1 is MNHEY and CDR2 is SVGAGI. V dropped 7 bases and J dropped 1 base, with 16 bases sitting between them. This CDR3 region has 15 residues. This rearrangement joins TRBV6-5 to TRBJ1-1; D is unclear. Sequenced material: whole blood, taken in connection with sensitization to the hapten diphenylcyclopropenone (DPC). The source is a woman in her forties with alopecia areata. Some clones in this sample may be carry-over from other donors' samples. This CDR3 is CASNTPTGPNTEAFF. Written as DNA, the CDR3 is TGTGCCAGCAACACACCGACGGGTCCGAACACTGAAGCTTTCTTT.